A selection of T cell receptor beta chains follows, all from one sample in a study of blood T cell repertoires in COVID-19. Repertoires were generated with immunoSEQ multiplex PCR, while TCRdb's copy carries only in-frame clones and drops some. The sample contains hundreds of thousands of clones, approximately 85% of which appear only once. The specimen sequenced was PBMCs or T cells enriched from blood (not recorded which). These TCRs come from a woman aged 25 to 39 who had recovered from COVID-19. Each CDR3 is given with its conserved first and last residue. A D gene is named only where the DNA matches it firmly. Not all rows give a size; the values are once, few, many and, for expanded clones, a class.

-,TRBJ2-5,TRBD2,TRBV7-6,CASSSGLAGDLLETQYF,TGTGCCAGCAGTTCAGGACTAGCGGGGGACTTATTAGAGACCCAGTACTTC
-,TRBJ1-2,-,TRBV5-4,CASSLAGGFGSVGYGYTF,TGTGCCAGCAGCTTGGCCGGAGGATTTGGATCCGTCGGCTATGGCTACACCTTC
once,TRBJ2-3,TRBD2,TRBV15,CATSRDVGLGGSDTQYF,TGTGCCACCAGCAGAGATGTGGGCCTGGGGGGGTCAGATACGCAGTATTTT
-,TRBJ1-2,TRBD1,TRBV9,CASSTSGQDANYGYTF,TGTGCCAGCAGCACCTCAGGACAGGACGCTAACTATGGCTACACCTTC
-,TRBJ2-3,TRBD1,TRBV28,CASSLGLAYRTGSDTQYF,TGTGCCAGCAGTTTGGGTTTGGCCTATCGGACAGGGTCGGATACGCAGTATTTT
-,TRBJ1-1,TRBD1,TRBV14,CASSHLTGGVTEAFF,TGTGCCAGCAGCCACCTGACAGGGGGCGTCACTGAAGCTTTCTTT
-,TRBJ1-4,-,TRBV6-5,CASSYSPRHNEKLFF,TGTGCCAGCAGTTACTCTCCCAGACATAATGAAAAACTGTTTTTT
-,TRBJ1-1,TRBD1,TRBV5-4,CASSSAPGQGMNTEAFF,TGTGCCAGCAGCTCGGCCCCGGGACAGGGTATGAACACTGAAGCTTTCTTT
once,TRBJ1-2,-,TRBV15,CATSQGMTVQGYGYTF,TGTGCCACCAGCCAGGGTATGACGGTGCAGGGCTATGGCTACACCTTC
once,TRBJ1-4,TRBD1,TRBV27,CASQGANEKLFF,TGTGCCAGTCAGGGGGCTAATGAAAAACTGTTTTTT
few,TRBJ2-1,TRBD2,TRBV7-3,CASSPAAGGGSEQFF,TGTGCCAGCAGCCCCGCCGCGGGGGGGGGAAGTGAGCAGTTCTTC
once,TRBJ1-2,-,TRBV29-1,CSVSLREFGYTF,TGCAGCGTCTCTCTCCGAGAATTTGGCTACACCTTC
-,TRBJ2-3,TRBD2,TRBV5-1,CASSLGGTSGPPTDTQYF,TGCGCCAGCAGCTTGGGGGGTACTAGCGGTCCACCCACAGATACGCAGTATTTT
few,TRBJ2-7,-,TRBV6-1,CASSEAGRDEQYF,TGTGCCAGCAGTGAAGCAGGGCGGGACGAGCAGTACTTC
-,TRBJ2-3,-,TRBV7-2,CASSRGRGTDTQYF,TGTGCCAGCAGCAGGGGCCGGGGCACAGATACGCAGTATTTT
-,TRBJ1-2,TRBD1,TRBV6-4,CASSATGDYGYTF,TGTGCCAGCAGTGCGACAGGGGACTATGGCTACACCTTC
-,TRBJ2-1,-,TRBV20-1,CSASRRLGPASYNEQFF,TGCAGTGCTAGTCGCCGACTAGGCCCCGCGTCCTACAATGAGCAGTTCTTC
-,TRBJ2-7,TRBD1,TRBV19,CASSPPETGVQYF,TGTGCCAGTAGCCCACCGGAAACAGGGGTGCAGTACTTC
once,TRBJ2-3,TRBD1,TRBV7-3,CASSSTQGADTQYF,TGTGCCAGCAGCTCGACTCAGGGGGCAGATACGCAGTATTTT
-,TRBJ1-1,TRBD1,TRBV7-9,CASSSSTGALHLNTEAFF,TGTGCCAGCAGCTCATCGACAGGGGCTCTACATTTGAACACTGAAGCTTTCTTT
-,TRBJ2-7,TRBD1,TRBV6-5,CASKGQPNSYEQYF,TGTGCCAGCAAGGGACAGCCTAACTCCTACGAGCAGTACTTC
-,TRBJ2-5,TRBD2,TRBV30,CAWSVMAGGLQETQYF,TGTGCCTGGAGTGTAATGGCGGGGGGGCTCCAGGAGACCCAGTACTTC
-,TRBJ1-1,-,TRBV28,CASIPLGANAEAFF,TGTGCCAGCATCCCACTGGGGGCGAACGCTGAAGCTTTCTTT
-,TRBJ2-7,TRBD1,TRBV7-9,CASSPGDRVTYEQYF,TGTGCCAGCAGCCCGGGCGACAGGGTCACCTACGAGCAGTACTTC
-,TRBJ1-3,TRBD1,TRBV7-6,CASSIGTGGGTIYF,TGTGCCAGCAGCATAGGGACAGGGGGAGGCACCATATATTTT
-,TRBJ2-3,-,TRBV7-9,CASSFERGFGTDTQYF,TGTGCCAGCAGCTTTGAACGCGGGTTCGGTACAGATACGCAGTATTTT
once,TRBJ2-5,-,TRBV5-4,CASRRAGGQETQYF,TGTGCCAGCAGGCGGGCAGGCGGGCAAGAGACCCAGTACTTC
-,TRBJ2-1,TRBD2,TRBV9,CASSVEISGYNEQFF,TGTGCCAGCAGCGTAGAAATTAGCGGGTACAATGAGCAGTTCTTC
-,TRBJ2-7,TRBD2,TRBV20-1,CSASGLAGVGREQYF,TGCAGTGCTAGTGGACTAGCGGGAGTAGGTCGCGAGCAGTACTTC
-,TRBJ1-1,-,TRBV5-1,CASSLQGWNTEAFF,TGCGCCAGCAGCTTACAGGGCTGGAACACTGAAGCTTTCTTT
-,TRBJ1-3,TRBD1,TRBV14,CASSRIPGQGASGNTIYF,TGTGCCAGCAGCCGGATTCCGGGACAGGGGGCTTCTGGAAACACCATATATTTT
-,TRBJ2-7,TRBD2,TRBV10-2,CASSELAGGFLGSYEQYF,TGCGCCAGCAGTGAACTAGCGGGCGGATTCCTGGGCTCCTACGAGCAGTACTTC
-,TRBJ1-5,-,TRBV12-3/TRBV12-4,CASSGGSNQPQHF,TGTGCCTCGTCCGGGGGGAGCAATCAGCCCCAGCATTTT
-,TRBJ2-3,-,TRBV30,CARARAGQQDTQYF,TGTGCCCGGGCCCGGGCAGGGCAACAAGATACGCAGTATTTT
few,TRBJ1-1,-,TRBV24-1,CATSGSGNTEAFF,TGTGCCACCAGTGGGTCAGGGAACACTGAAGCTTTCTTT
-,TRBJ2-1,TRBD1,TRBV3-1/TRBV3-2,CASSVRTGDTPHNEQFF,TGTGCCAGCAGCGTGCGAACAGGGGACACCCCCCACAATGAGCAGTTCTTC
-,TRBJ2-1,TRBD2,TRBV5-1,CASALAGGSASYNEQFF,TGCGCCAGCGCACTAGCGGGTGGGTCGGCCTCCTACAATGAGCAGTTCTTC
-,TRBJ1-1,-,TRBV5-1,CASSLTVVGSSGEAFF,TGCGCCAGCAGCTTGACGGTCGTCGGGTCAAGTGGTGAAGCTTTCTTT
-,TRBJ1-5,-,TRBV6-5,CASSLQRNSNQPQHF,TGTGCCAGCAGTTTACAGAGAAATAGCAATCAGCCCCAGCATTTT
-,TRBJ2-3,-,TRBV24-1,CATSDPRVFGTDTQYF,TGTGCCACCAGTGACCCCAGGGTCTTCGGCACAGATACGCAGTATTTT
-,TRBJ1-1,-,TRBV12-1,CASSPAYRGDTEAFF,TGTGCCAGCAGCCCCGCCTACAGGGGAGACACTGAAGCTTTCTTT
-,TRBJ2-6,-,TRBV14,CASSPRRGAGANVLTF,TGTGCCAGCAGCCCCCGACGGGGAGCGGGGGCCAACGTCCTGACTTTC
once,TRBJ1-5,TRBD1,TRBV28,CASSLNLRQGFQPQHF,TGTGCCAGCAGTTTAAATTTGAGACAGGGGTTTCAGCCCCAGCATTTT